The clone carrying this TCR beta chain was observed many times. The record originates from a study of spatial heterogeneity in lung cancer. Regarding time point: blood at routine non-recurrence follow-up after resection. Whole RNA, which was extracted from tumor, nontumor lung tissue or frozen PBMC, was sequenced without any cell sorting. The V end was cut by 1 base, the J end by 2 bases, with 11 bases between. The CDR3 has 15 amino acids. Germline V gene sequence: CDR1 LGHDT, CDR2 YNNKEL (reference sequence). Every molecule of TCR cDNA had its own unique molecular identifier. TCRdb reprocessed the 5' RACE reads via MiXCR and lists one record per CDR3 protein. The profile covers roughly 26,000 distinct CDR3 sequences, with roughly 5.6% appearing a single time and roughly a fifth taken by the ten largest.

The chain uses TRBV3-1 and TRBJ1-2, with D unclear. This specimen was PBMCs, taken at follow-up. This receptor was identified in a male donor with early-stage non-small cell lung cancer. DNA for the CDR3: TGTGCCAGCAGCCAAGGAGCCCCGAGGAACTATGGCTACACCTTC. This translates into CASSQGAPRNYGYTF.